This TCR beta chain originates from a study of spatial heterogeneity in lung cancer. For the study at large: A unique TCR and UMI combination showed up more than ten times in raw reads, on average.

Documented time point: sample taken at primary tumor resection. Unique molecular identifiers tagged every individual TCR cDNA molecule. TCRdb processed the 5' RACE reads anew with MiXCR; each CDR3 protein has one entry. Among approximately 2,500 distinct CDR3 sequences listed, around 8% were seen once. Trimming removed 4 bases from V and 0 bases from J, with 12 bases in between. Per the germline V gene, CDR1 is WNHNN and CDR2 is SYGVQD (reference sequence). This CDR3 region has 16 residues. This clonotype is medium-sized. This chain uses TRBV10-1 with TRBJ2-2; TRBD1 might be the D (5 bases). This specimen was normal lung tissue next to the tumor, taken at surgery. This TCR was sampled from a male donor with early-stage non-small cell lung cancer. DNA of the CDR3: TGCGCCAGCAGTGCTTTACCGACAGCGAACACCGGGGAGCTGTTTTTT. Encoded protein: CASSALPTANTGELFF.